A single sample is the source of the 9 T cell receptor beta chains below, sequenced in a study of blood T cell repertoires in COVID-19 (dated by TCRdb to 2018 to 2020). Libraries were made using the immunoSEQ multiplex PCR assay. What TCRdb holds here is the immuneACCESS table cut down to in-frame rearrangements. Part of the clones is not present; checked against another copy, under half of the missing clones reflect an unresolved V gene, and the others are unexplained. The sample yields fewer than 300,000 clones; just under 90% were counted once. The ten largest clones capture 6.3% of the sample. Sample: peripheral blood. The receptor source for this set is a woman between 50 and 59 years old with COVID-19, enrolled during active disease.

The genes are TRBV11-2 and TRBJ2-7; D gene uncertain. The germline V gene encodes CDR1 SGHAT and CDR2 FQNNGV. Trimming cost V 2 bases and J 0 bases, with 8 bases left between them. CDR3 length: 14 amino acids. CDR3 in DNA: TGTGCCAGCAGCTTATATGCTAGCTCCTACGAGCAGTACTTC. As protein: CASSLYASSYEQYF.

This clone has a handful of counts. The chain has TRBV29-1 and TRBJ2-6, with D tentatively TRBD1 (5 bases). Trimming pared 7 bases from V and 0 bases from J, leaving 25 bases between. The CDR3 has 19 residues. Per germline, CDR1 SQVTM and CDR2 ANQGSEA. CDR3 DNA sequence: TGCAGCGCCTCGAATATAGGGGCTGGCTCAAGCTCTGGGGCCAACGTCCTGACTTTC. Translating gives CSASNIGAGSSSGANVLTF.

This clone was observed a handful of times. This chain uses TRBV5-3 with TRBJ1-2; 7 nucleotides agree with TRBD1. TRBV5-3 is sorted into the ORF group, with uncertain function. Trimming took 6 bases from V and 5 from J; bases not matched to a gene: 7. There are 13 residues in the CDR3. This chain's CDR3 is CARTPGQWYGYTF. CDR3 nucleotide sequence: TGTGCCAGAACCCCGGGACAGTGGTATGGCTACACCTTC.

This clone was detected only a few times. CDR3 residues: CASSGGATSYNEQFF. The CDR3 DNA reads as TGTGCCAGCAGCGGAGGAGCGACCTCCTACAATGAGCAGTTCTTC. The chain is built from TRBV7-2 and TRBJ2-1; D possibly corresponds to TRBD2 (5 bases). Deletions cut 5 bases from V and 0 bases from J, with 11 bases between. Per the germline V gene, CDR1 is SGHTA and CDR2 is FQGNSA. The CDR3 sequence is 15 residues long.

The chain joins TRBV14 to TRBJ1-6, with a tentative D call TRBD1 (5 bases). The V gene's germline CDR1 is SGHDN and CDR2 FVKESK. Trimming left V 2 bases short and J 14 bases short, with 13 bases between. CDR3 length: 13 amino acids. The CDR3 sequence is CASSQLVGTSLHF. The CDR3 coding sequence is TGTGCCAGCAGCCAACTGGTGGGGACTTCCCTCCACTTT.

The chain employs TRBV9 and TRBJ2-7; 10 nucleotides align to TRBD1. CDR1 SGDLS and CDR2 YYNGEE come from the germline V gene. This CDR3 has 15 residues. V dropped 3 bases and J dropped 2; count of bases not matched to a gene: 5. The DNA of the CDR3 is TGTGCCAGCAGCGCCGGACAGGGGGGGACCTACGAGCAGTACTTC. This codes for CASSAGQGGTYEQYF.

The rearrangement joins TRBV7-9 to TRBJ2-1, with 7 bases aligning to TRBD2. The V gene's germline CDR1 is SEHNR and CDR2 FQNEAQ (reference sequence). J lost 7 bases, V lost 8 bases, and 8 bases had no gene match. The CDR3 is made up of 13 amino acids. CDR3 sequence reads: CASLAGAENEQFF. The CDR3 DNA is TGTGCCAGCTTGGCGGGAGCTGAAAATGAGCAGTTCTTC.

The chain links TRBV30 to TRBJ2-2; 8 bases map to TRBD2. The CDR3 is 14 amino acids. CDR1 is GTSNPN and CDR2 is SVGIG in the germline V gene (reference sequence). The V gene end was trimmed by 3 bases and the J gene end by 6 bases; junction bases not matched to a gene: 6. The CDR3 sequence is CAWRPGLGAGELFF. CDR3 nucleotide sequence: TGTGCCTGGAGGCCGGGACTAGGAGCCGGGGAGCTGTTTTTT.

The rearrangement joins TRBV10-3 to TRBJ2-3, with 7 bases identical to TRBD2. This CDR3 spans 16 amino acids. Trimming took 3 bases from V and 0 from J; bases not matched to a gene: 6. Germline CDR1 and CDR2: ENHRY and SYGVKD. DNA of the CDR3: TGTGCCATCAGTGATAAGCCGGGAGGTAGCACAGATACGCAGTATTTT. The encoded protein is CAISDKPGGSTDTQYF.